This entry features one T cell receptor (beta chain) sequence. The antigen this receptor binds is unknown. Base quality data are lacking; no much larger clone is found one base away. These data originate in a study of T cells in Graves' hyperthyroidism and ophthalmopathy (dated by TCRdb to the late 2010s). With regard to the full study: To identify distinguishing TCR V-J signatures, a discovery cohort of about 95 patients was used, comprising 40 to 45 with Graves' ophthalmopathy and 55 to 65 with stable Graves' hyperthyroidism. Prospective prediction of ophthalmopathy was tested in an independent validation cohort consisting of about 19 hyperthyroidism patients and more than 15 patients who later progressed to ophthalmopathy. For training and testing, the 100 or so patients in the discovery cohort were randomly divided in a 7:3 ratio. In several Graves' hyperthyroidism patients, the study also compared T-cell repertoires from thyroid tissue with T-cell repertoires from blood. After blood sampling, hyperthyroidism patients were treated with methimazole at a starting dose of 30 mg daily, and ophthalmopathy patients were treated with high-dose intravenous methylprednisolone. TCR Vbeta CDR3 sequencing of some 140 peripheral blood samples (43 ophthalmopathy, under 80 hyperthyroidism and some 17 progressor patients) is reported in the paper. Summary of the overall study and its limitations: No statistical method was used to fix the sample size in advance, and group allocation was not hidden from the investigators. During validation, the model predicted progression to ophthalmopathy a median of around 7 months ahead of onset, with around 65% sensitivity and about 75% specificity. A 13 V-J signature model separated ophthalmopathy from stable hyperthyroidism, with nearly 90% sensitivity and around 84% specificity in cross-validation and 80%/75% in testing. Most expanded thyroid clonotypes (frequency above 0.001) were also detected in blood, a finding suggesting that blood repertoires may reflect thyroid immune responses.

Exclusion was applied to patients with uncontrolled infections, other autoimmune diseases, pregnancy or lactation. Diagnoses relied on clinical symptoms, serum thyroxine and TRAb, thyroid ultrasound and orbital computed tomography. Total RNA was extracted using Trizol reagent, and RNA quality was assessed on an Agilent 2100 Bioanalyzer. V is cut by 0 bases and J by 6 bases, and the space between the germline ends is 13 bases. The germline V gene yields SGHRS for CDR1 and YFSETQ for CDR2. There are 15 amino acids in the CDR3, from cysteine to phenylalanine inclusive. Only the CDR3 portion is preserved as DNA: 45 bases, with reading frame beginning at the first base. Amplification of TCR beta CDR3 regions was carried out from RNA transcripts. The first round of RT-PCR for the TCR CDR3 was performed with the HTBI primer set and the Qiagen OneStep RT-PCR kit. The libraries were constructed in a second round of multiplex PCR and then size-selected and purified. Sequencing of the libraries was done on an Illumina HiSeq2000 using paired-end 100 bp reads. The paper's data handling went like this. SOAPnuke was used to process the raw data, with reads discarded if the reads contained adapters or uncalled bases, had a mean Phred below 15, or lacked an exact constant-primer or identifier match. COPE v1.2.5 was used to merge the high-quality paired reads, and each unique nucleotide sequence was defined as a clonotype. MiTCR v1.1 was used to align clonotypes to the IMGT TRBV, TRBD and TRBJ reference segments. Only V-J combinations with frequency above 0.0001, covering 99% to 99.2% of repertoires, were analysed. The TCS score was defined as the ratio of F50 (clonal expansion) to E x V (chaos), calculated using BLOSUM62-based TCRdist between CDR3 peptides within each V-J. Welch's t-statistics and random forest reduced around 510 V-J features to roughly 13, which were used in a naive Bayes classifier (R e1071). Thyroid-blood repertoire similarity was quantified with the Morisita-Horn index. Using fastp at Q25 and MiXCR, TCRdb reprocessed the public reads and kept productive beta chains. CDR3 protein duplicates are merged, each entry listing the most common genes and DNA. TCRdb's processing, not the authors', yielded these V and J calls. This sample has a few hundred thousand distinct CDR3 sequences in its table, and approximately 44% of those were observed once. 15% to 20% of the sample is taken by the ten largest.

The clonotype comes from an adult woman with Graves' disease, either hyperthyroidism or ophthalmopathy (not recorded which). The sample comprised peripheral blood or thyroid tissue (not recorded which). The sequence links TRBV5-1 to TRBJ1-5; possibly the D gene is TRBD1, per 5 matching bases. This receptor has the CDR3 CASSLVGDAGQPQHF. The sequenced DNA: TGCGCCAGCAGCTTGGTTGGGGACGCGGGTCAGCCCCAGCATTTT.